The TCR beta chain under discussion was sequenced for a study of cytomegalovirus exposure and HLA in healthy donors. Looking at the study overall: T cells numbering 150 million to 200 million yielded 117 million unique TCR beta sequences in an earlier analysis. The study, taken as a whole, reports: Common viral pathogens (according to a later analysis) appeared linked to several of the most significant clusters. Researchers catalogued about 150 TCR beta chains as cytomegalovirus-associated. DRB1 had the most TCR associations and HLA-C the fewest, a later analysis found, with rates varying by HLA locus.

The CDR3 spans 15 residues. After removal of 10 bases from V and 0 bases from J, the junction contained 7 bases not matched to a gene. Germline V gene data show CDR1 as SGHTA and CDR2 as FQGNSA. PCR employed 60 Vbeta and 13 Jbeta primers. Sequencing used immunoSEQ multiplex PCR; TCRdb keeps in-frame clones, though not all of them. The sample includes roughly 130,000 clones, roughly 85% of them seen just once. To note about this clone: Its cognate antigen is unknown.

The origin of this receptor is a boy aged 5-17 years in good health and CMV-seronegative. This chain links TRBV7-2 with TRBJ1-3; 9 positions agree with TRBD1. The sample consisted of PBMCs. The CDR3 DNA reads TGTGCCACTTGGACAGGGGACCTCTCTGGAAACACCATATATTTT. This gives the protein CATWTGDLSGNTIYF.